This is a list of T cell receptor beta chains from one sample in a study of T cell responses to AZD1222 COVID-19 vaccine. TCRdb's table, derived via immunoSEQ multiplex PCR, lists solely in-frame clones and lacks some. The sample carries 100,000 to 150,000 clones, approximately 88% recorded once. The sample consisted of peripheral blood, taken on day 0 of AZD1222 vaccination. The receptors originated from an adult in good health. Each CDR3 is given with its conserved first and last residue. The D gene is left open where the match is weak. The size of a clone is reported for some rows only, either as once, few or many, or as a class for expanded clones.

>TRBJ1-5|NA|NA|TRBV7-8
TGTGCCAGCAGCCCGACCGGGACAACAGGGATACGCAATCAGCCCCAGCATTTT
CASSPTGTTGIRNQPQHF
>TRBJ1-2|NA|NA|TRBV6-5
TGTGCCAGCAGTTTCGGACAGTGGGGTGGCTACACCTTC
CASSFGQWGGYTF
>TRBJ2-5|TRBD1|NA|TRBV5-1
TGCGCCAGCAGCTTCCAGGGGGCTTGGGAGACCCAGTACTTC
CASSFQGAWETQYF
>TRBJ2-2|NA|NA|TRBV4-3
TGCGCCAGCAGCCCCGACACCGGGGAGCTGTTTTTT
CASSPDTGELFF
>TRBJ2-1|NA|once|TRBV4-2
TGTGCCAGCGGTGTGGAGCGCTATGAGCAGTTCTTC
CASGVERYEQFF
>TRBJ2-2|NA|NA|TRBV5-1
TGCGCCAGCAGCTGGGGGGGACAAACCGGGGAGCTGTTTTTT
CASSWGGQTGELFF
>TRBJ2-5|NA|NA|TRBV4-1
TGCGCCAGCAGCCAAGAAGGTTCGAGGAGGGGAGAGACCCAGTACTTC
CASSQEGSRRGETQYF
>TRBJ2-1|TRBD1|NA|TRBV27
TGTGCCAGCAGGACAGACAGGGGGCACCCCTACAATGAGCAGTTCTTC
CASRTDRGHPYNEQFF
>TRBJ1-1|NA|NA|TRBV2
TGTGCCAGCAGTGAAGCGCGGGGAGTGAACACTGAAGCTTTCTTT
CASSEARGVNTEAFF
>TRBJ2-7|TRBD1|NA|TRBV19
TGTGCCAGTTTGACAGGGGGCGGCGAGCAGTACTTC
CASLTGGGEQYF
>TRBJ1-3|TRBD1|NA|TRBV6-5
TGTGCCAGCAGTTGGGATGCGACAGGGGGAGGAAACACCATATATTTT
CASSWDATGGGNTIYF
>TRBJ2-3|NA|NA|TRBV2
TGTGCCAGCAGTGAGGGGGCAGGGCGGGATACGCAGTATTTT
CASSEGAGRDTQYF
>TRBJ1-3|NA|NA|TRBV18
TGTGCCAGCTCACCACCGGGCCAGCCCTCTGGAAACACCATATATTTT
CASSPPGQPSGNTIYF
>TRBJ1-5|NA|NA|TRBV15
TGTGCCACCAGCAGGGCAAATGTAGGTCAGCCCCAGCATTTT
CATSRANVGQPQHF
>TRBJ1-1|TRBD1|once|TRBV6-2/TRBV6-3
TGTGCCAGCAGTCGGGACAGGAACACTGAAGCTTTCTTT
CASSRDRNTEAFF
>TRBJ1-2|NA|NA|TRBV25-1
TGTGCCAGCAGTGGAGCAGGGTCTGGCTACACCTTC
CASSGAGSGYTF
>TRBJ2-7|NA|NA|TRBV6-5
TGTGCCAGCAGTTACACCCCAGAGGGGAGCAACGAGCAGTACTTC
CASSYTPEGSNEQYF
>TRBJ2-7|NA|NA|TRBV5-6
TGTGCCAGCACCATTCAGGGAACTTACGAGCAGTACTTC
CASTIQGTYEQYF
>TRBJ1-1|NA|NA|TRBV13
TGTGCCAGCAGCTTAATACAGAATGAAGCTTTCTTT
CASSLIQNEAFF
>TRBJ1-2|TRBD1|NA|TRBV5-4
TGTGCCAGCAGTGCGGGACAGGGCGCGGCTGACTATGGCTACACCTTC
CASSAGQGAADYGYTF
>TRBJ1-3|NA|NA|TRBV6-5
TGTGCCAGCAGTCCCGACAGTCGGGGAAACACCATATATTTT
CASSPDSRGNTIYF
>TRBJ2-6|NA|NA|TRBV19
TGTGCCAGTAGTATAGTGGGCGGGTCTGGGGCCAACGTCCTGACTTTC
CASSIVGGSGANVLTF
>TRBJ1-2|TRBD1|NA|TRBV5-1
TGCGCCAGCAGCCCGGGACAGGTAGCTAACTATGGCTACACCTTC
CASSPGQVANYGYTF
>TRBJ2-7|NA|NA|TRBV10-3
TGTGCCATCAGCTCCATCTCCTCCCGAAATTCGCACTTC
CAISSISSRNSHF
>TRBJ1-1|NA|NA|TRBV6-1
TGTGCCAGCAGTTCCAGGGGGAACACTGAAGCTTTCTTT
CASSSRGNTEAFF
>TRBJ2-3|NA|NA|TRBV5-1
TGCGCCAGCAGCTTGGCGGGGGGCGATACGCAGTATTTT
CASSLAGGDTQYF
>TRBJ2-7|NA|NA|TRBV7-2
TGTGCCAGCAGCTTTACCCCTTGGACTTACGAGCAGTACTTC
CASSFTPWTYEQYF
>TRBJ2-2|NA|NA|TRBV30
TGTGCCTGGAGTGTACGAAGGGTCACCGGGGAGCTGTTTTTT
CAWSVRRVTGELFF
>TRBJ1-1|NA|NA|TRBV7-8
TGTGCCAGCAGCTTAGGAGTACTCGCTGAAGCTTTCTTT
CASSLGVLAEAFF
>TRBJ1-3|TRBD1|NA|TRBV3-1/TRBV3-2
TGTGCCAGCAGCCTCGGGACAGGCGGAAACACCATATATTTT
CASSLGTGGNTIYF
>TRBJ2-1|NA|NA|TRBV27
TGTGCCAGCAGTTTAGCGGGACAGTACAATGAGCAGTTCTTC
CASSLAGQYNEQFF
>TRBJ2-5|NA|NA|TRBV6-5
TGTGCCAGCAGTATACAGCTCCAAGAGACCCAGTACTTC
CASSIQLQETQYF